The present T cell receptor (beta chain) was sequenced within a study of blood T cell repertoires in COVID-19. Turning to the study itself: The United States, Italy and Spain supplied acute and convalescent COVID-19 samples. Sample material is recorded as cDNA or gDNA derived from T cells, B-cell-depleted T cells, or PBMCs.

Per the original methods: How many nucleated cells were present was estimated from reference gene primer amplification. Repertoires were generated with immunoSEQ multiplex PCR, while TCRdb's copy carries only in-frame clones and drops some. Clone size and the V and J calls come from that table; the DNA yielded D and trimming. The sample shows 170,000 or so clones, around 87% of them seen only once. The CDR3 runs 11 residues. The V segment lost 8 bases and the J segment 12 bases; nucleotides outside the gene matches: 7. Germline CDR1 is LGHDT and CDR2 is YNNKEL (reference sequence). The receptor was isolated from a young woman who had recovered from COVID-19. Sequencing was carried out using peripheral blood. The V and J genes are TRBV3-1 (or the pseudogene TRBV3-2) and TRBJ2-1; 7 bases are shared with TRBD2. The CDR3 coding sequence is TGTGCCAGCGGCGGGGGAGCAGGGCAGTTCTTC. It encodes CASGGGAGQFF.